This passage covers 20 T cell receptor beta chains from one sample sequenced in a study of cytomegalovirus exposure and HLA in healthy donors. Use of 60 Vbeta and 13 Jbeta primers characterized the PCR. The data were produced by immunoSEQ multiplex PCR, yet TCRdb's version contains in-frame clones alone and is incomplete. The sample holds over 100,000 clones, about 60% seen once. The sequencing sample was made of PBMCs. Source of these receptors: a man aged 35 to 55 in good health and CMV-seropositive.

CDR3 in DNA: TGTGCCAGCAGCGCGACGACTAGCGGCGACGGCACAGATACGCAGTATTTT. Translating gives CASSATTSGDGTDTQYF. The chain recombines TRBV7-9 with TRBJ2-3, with TRBD2 matching over 9 bases. Germline trimming cut 5 bases from V and 1 base from J; bases unmatched to any gene: 10. This CDR3 has 17 residues. CDR1 SEHNR and CDR2 FQNEAQ come from the germline V gene (reference sequence).

The rearrangement joins TRBV10-3 to TRBJ1-1; tentatively, D is TRBD1 (5 bases). Trimming left V 5 bases short and J 1 base short, with 11 bases between. Per germline, CDR1 ENHRY and CDR2 SYGVKD. This CDR3 is 14 amino acids long. CDR3 nucleotides: TGTGCCATCAGTTTTGGGGGAGGGAACACTGAAGCTTTCTTT. It yields the protein CAISFGGGNTEAFF.

Turning to this clone: Compared with germline, one end of the junction differs, possibly owing to a read error. Additional DNA sequences in this sample encode the identical CDR3. V gene TRBV19 combines with J gene TRBJ1-1, with D possibly TRBD1 on 5 matching bases. Germline V gene lookup returns CDR1 LNHDA and CDR2 SQIVND (reference sequence). This CDR3 contains 14 residues. CDR3 nucleotide sequence: TGTGCCAGGGGGTCGGGGGGGACGCACACTGAAGCCTTCTTT. It codes for CARGSGGTHTEAFF.

V usage is TRBV6-1 and J usage is TRBJ2-7; tentative D call: TRBD1 (5 bases). The CDR3 is 14 residues long. V lost 7 bases and J 0 bases, leaving 13 bases between the germline ends. CDR1 MNHNS and CDR2 SASEGT come from the germline V gene. Here the CDR3 reads CASIKDTDSYEQYF. The DNA for the CDR3 is TGTGCCAGCATAAAGGACACGGACTCCTACGAGCAGTACTTC.

V gene TRBV29-1 combines with J gene TRBJ1-4, with 7 nucleotides matching TRBD1. The CDR3 consists of 13 residues. J was trimmed by 7 bases and V by 4 bases; bases with no gene match: 6. CDR1 is SQVTM and CDR2 is ANQGSEA in the germline V gene. The CDR3 DNA reads as TGCAGCGTTGTTAGGGGGCAGGGTGAAAAACTGTTTTTT. It translates to CSVVRGQGEKLFF.

V usage is TRBV6-5 and J usage is TRBJ1-1; no reliable D call. Per germline, CDR1 MNHEY and CDR2 SVGAGI. V gave up 2 bases and J gave up 9 bases, with 16 bases separating them. This CDR3 contains 14 residues. The CDR3 coding sequence is TGTGCCAGCAGTTACGGGCAAGAGCTCCGGAAAGCTTTCTTT. This encodes CASSYGQELRKAFF.

The chain carries TRBV19 and TRBJ2-4; TRBD1 agrees at 10 bases. Germline CDR1 LNHDA, CDR2 SQIVND (reference sequence). V was clipped by 7 bases and J by 0 bases; unmatched bases: 12. CDR3 length: 18 amino acids. The CDR3, as DNA: TGTGCCAGTAACCCGGGACAGGGGCAACCTCTAGCCAAAAACATTCAGTACTTC. Translated: CASNPGQGQPLAKNIQYF.

This clone was detected only a few times. This rearrangement joins TRBV11-2 to TRBJ2-7; 8 nucleotides match TRBD1. The J segment lost 3 bases and the V segment lost 5 bases, leaving 3 bases of the junction unmatched. The CDR3 is made up of 13 amino acids. Germline-derived CDR1 and CDR2 are SGHAT and FQNNGV. The CDR3 loop is CASSQGQGYEQYF. CDR3 DNA sequence: TGTGCCAGCAGCCAAGGACAGGGCTACGAGCAGTACTTC.

This clone was seen more than once but under ten times. V gene TRBV30 combines with J gene TRBJ2-3, with 7 bases lining up with TRBD2. Germline assignment: CDR1 GTSNPN and CDR2 SVGIG (reference sequence). J was trimmed by 11 bases and V by 0 bases; bases with no gene match: 14. CDR3 length: 15 residues. CDR3 protein: CAWSVGLAGPRGQYF. The CDR3 nucleotides read TGTGCCTGGAGTGTGGGGTTAGCGGGCCCCCGGGGGCAGTATTTT.

This chain uses TRBV15 with TRBJ2-5; 8 bases are shared with TRBD1. V lost 1 base to trimming and J lost 5 bases; unmatched junction nucleotides: 6. This CDR3 is built from 15 residues. CDR1 LNHNV and CDR2 YYDKDF come from the germline V gene (reference sequence). CDR3 in amino acids: CATSRGGQGGETQYF. For the CDR3, the DNA is TGTGCCACCAGCAGAGGAGGACAGGGCGGGGAGACCCAGTACTTC.

The chain has TRBV6-1 and TRBJ2-7; no firm D call. CDR3 length equals 11 residues. From germline, CDR1 is MNHNS and CDR2 SASEGT. Trimming removed 4 bases from V and 5 bases from J, with 6 bases in between. CDR3 protein: CASSVRHEQYF. The CDR3 DNA is TGTGCCAGCAGTGTGCGGCACGAGCAGTACTTC.

The rearrangement joins TRBV10-3 to TRBJ2-6; 9 nucleotides line up with TRBD1. The germline V gene encodes CDR1 ENHRY and CDR2 SYGVKD. This CDR3 region has 17 residues. Losses at the gene ends were 8 bases for V and 4 bases for J; bases not matched to a gene: 12. The CDR3 bases are TGTGCCATCGCCGCAGGACAGGGGTCTTACGGGGCCAACGTCCTGACTTTC. Protein: CAIAAGQGSYGANVLTF.

The chain links TRBV5-1 to TRBJ2-7; 7 bases line up with TRBD1. This CDR3 is 14 amino acids long. V lost 7 bases and J lost 2; bases outside the gene matches: 9. From germline, CDR1 is SGHRS and CDR2 YFSETQ. In DNA form, the CDR3 reads TGCGCCAGCTCCGACCCGCAGGGGGCCTACGAGCAGTACTTC. This codes for CASSDPQGAYEQYF.

This chain joins TRBV5-4 and TRBJ2-1, with TRBD2 matching 10 bases. The V segment lost 1 base and the J segment 7 bases; nucleotides outside the gene matches: 8. Germline V gene sequence: CDR1 SGHNT, CDR2 YYREEE (reference sequence). The CDR3 spans 16 residues. CDR3 DNA sequence: TGTGCCAGCAGCTTGTTTCAGCGGGAGGGCCGTAATGAGCAGTTCTTC. As protein: CASSLFQREGRNEQFF.

As to this clone: At one end the junction does not follow the germline gene, possibly because of a read error. The chain links TRBV27 to TRBJ2-3, with 13 bases matching TRBD2. Germline CDR1 is MNHEY and CDR2 is SMNVEV (reference sequence). There are 14 residues in the CDR3. The CDR3 loop is CASSGTSGRGPWRF. The CDR3 DNA sequence: TGTGCCAGCAGTGGTACTAGCGGGAGGGGGCCTTGGAGATTT.

The chain couples TRBV27 to TRBJ2-3; 7 positions match TRBD2. The CDR3 extends over 15 amino acids. J was trimmed by 5 bases and V by 4 bases; bases with no gene match: 9. The germline CDR1 and CDR2 sequences are MNHEY and SMNVEV (reference sequence). The CDR3 region has the DNA TGTGCCAGCAGTTCGTGGGGGGGGAGTCGAGATACGCAGTATTTT. Protein sequence: CASSSWGGSRDTQYF.

This sequence joins TRBV19 and TRBJ2-3, with TRBD2 matching over 7 bases. With V trimmed by 4 bases and J by 0 bases, 4 bases remained unmatched. Germline V gives CDR1 LNHDA, CDR2 SQIVND (reference sequence). The CDR3 consists of 15 residues. In DNA, the CDR3 is TGTGCCAGTAGTACTAATAGCGGGAGCACAGATACGCAGTATTTT. Its translation: CASSTNSGSTDTQYF.

The chain carries TRBV2 and TRBJ1-4; tentative D call: TRBD1 (5 bases). The V gene lost 2 bases and the J gene lost 7 bases, with 17 bases spanning the gap. Germline V gene lookup returns CDR1 SNHLY and CDR2 FYNNEI. The CDR3 has 16 residues. The CDR3 DNA reads TGTGCCAGCAGTGAAATTCCCCCAGGGAGGCGTGAAAAACTGTTTTTT. Its translation: CASSEIPPGRREKLFF.

V gene TRBV5-1 combines with J gene TRBJ1-5, with 7 nucleotides matching TRBD1. V was clipped by 3 bases and J by 1 base; unmatched bases: 4. Per germline, CDR1 SGHRS and CDR2 YFSETQ. The CDR3 spans 15 residues. DNA for the CDR3: TGCGCCAGCAGCTCGACAGGGTCCAGCAATCAGCCCCAGCATTTT. Its protein is CASSSTGSSNQPQHF.

The rearrangement uses TRBV4-1 and TRBJ2-5; 8 bases map to TRBD2. The CDR3 totals 17 residues. The ends lost 4 bases at V and 5 bases at J; junction bases unmatched: 15. Germline CDR1 and CDR2: MGHRA and YSYEKL. The CDR3 nucleotides read TGCGCCAGCAGCCCGTATACCGGGACTAGGAGCGGCGAGACCCAGTACTTC. Translation: CASSPYTGTRSGETQYF.